This T cell receptor beta chain was sequenced for a study of T cells in Graves' hyperthyroidism and ophthalmopathy. Study background: The blood sample was taken at first diagnosis, before treatment began.

Diagnoses used clinical symptoms, serum thyroxine and TRAb, thyroid ultrasound and orbital computed tomography. 9 to 10 ml fresh peripheral blood yielded the PBMCs. This clonotype was observed a handful of times. TCR beta CDR3 regions were amplified from RNA. TCR CDR3 regions were first amplified by RT-PCR with HTBI primers. TCRdb analysed the multiplex PCR reads with MiXCR anew, one entry per CDR3 protein. The sample has over 500,000 distinct CDR3 sequences; 17% are singletons. V lost 3 bases, J lost 1 base, and 3 bases stayed unmatched. CDR1 and CDR2 (germline): GTSNPN, SVGIG (reference sequence). The CDR3 is made up of 15 amino acids.

The sample comprised blood. The origin of this receptor is a young woman with Graves' ophthalmopathy. This rearrangement joins TRBV30 to TRBJ2-2; TRBD2 matches 9 bases. CDR3 DNA sequence: TGTGCCTGGAGGATGACTAGCGGGAACACCGGGGAGCTGTTTTTT. This gives the protein CAWRMTSGNTGELFF.